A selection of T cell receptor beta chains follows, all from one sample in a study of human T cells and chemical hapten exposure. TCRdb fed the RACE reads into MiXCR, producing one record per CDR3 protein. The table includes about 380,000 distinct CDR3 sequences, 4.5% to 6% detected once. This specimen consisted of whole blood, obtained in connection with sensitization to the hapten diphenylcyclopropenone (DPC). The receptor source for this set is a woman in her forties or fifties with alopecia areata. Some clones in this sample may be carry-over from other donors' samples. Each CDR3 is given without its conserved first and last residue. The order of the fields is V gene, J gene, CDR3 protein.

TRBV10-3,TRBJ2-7,AISRDRVNEQY
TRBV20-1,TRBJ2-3,SAIQVTDTQY
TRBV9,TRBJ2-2,ASSVTRTGVNTGELF
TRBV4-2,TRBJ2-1,ASSPGTTYNEQF
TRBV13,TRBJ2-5,ASSPPSGIRETQY
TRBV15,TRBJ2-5,ATSRGMEDETQY
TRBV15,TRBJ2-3,ATSRDRWGINTDTQY
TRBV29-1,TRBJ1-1,SVTENTEAF
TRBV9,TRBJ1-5,ASSVGWGNQPQH
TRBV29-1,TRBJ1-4,SAGMTEKLF
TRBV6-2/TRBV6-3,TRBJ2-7,ASSYSTLTSGRNYEQY
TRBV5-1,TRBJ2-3,ASSLELAGGTDTQY
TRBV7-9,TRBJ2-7,ASSSTGTGVPYEQY
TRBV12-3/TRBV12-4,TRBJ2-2,ASAIPRNTGELF
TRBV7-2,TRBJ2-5,ASSSPTGFQETQY
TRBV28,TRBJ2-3,ASSPFGSTDTQY
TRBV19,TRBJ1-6,ASSTTLWTSRNSPLH
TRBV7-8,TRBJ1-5,ASSFGASNQPQH
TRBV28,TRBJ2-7,ASSHYGSGTGGEQY
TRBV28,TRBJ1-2,AAAGRASGYT
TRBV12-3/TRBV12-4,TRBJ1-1,ASDDSGDTLGNTEAF
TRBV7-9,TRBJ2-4,ASSGQGAGAKNIQY
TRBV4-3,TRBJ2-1,ASSQLTSGGSQF
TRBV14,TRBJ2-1,ASSQGRGNNEQF
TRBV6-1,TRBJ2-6,ASTEGNGANVLT
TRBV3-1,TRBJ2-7,ASSLLSQQY
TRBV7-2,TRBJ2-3,ASRPTSVGTDTQY
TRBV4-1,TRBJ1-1,ASSQPRKGNTEAF
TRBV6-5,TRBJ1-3,ASRLDRGSGNTIY
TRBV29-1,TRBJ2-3,SGTSGHTDTQY
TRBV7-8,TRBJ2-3,ASSSPGGGSDTQY
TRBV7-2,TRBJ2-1,ASSLDLRGGNPPYNEQF
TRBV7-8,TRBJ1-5,ASSLGDGAQPQH
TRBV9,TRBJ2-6,ASSGRDSISGANVLT
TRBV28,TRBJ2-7,ASSLGTGRLRDEQY
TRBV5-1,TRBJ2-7,ASSSSGTIYEQY
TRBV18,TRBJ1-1,ASSPRGLNTEAF
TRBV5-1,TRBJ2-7,ASSTGTSEYEQY
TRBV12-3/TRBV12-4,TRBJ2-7,ASSSGTSYEQY
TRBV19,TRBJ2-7,ASSTGTGVVYEQY
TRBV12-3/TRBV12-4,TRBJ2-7,ASSAGTGAYEQY
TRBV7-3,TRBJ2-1,ASSSAGLGETLGQF
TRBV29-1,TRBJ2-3,SGAGLAGASTDTQY
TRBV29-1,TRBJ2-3,SVEGLASGRTDTQY
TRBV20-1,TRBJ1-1,SASRGGNTEAF
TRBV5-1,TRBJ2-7,ASSLSTSYEQY
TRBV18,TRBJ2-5,ASSPQAGKETQY
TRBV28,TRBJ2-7,ASRKGPTTSGEQY
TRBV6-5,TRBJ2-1,ASSSQSGTSGVSRRNEQF
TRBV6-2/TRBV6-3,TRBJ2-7,ASKVDYSSYEQY
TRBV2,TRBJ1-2,ASRKDGYT
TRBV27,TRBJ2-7,ASSLSASQIYEQY
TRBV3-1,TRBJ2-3,ASSQDGLAGIDTQY
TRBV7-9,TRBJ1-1,ASSSLLTEAF